The 3 T cell receptor beta chains presented below share a single source sample, sequenced in a study of blood T cells in healthy people across ages. A second roughly 6 to 11 cycle PCR used barcoded and J-beta primers. TCRdb recomputed calls from the 5' RACE reads with MiXCR, one row per CDR3 protein. In the table there are 550,000 to 650,000 distinct CDR3 sequences, about 27% of which are singletons. The sample was also linked to a second study, of T cells of mothers and their children.

Sample: blood. The source is a boy aged 2-15 years in good health.

This chain connects TRBV7-2 to TRBJ2-3, with TRBD2 matching over 14 bases. The CDR3 sequence is 20 residues long. Germline-derived CDR1 and CDR2 are SGHTA and FQGNSA. V shed 6 bases and J 0 bases; nucleotides not matched to a gene: 14. CDR3 region: CASRRTSGGLDEWSTDTQYF. Written as DNA, the CDR3 is TGTGCCAGCAGGAGGACTAGCGGGGGGCTCGATGAATGGAGCACAGATACGCAGTATTTT. The full variable domain, with the rest looked up from reference TRBV7-2 and TRBJ2-3, is GAGVSQSPSNKVTEKGKDVELRCDPISGHTALYWYRQSLGQGLEFLIYFQGNSAPDKSGLPSDRFSAERTGGSVSTLTIQRTQQEDSAVYLCASRRTSGGLDEWSTDTQYFGPGTRLTVL.

This chain connects TRBV7-2 to TRBJ2-5; 8 nucleotides match TRBD2. This CDR3 has 14 residues. Germline V gives CDR1 SGHTA, CDR2 FQGNSA. With 2 bases clipped from V and 5 bases from J, the junction kept 4 bases outside the gene matches. The DNA of the CDR3 is TGTGCCAGCAGCTTACAAGCGGGAGCGGAGACCCAGTACTTC. Its protein is CASSLQAGAETQYF.

This clonotype has ten or more counts. This chain uses TRBV5-1 with TRBJ2-7; TRBD1 aligns across 8 bases. Trimming at V came to 1 base and at J to 3 bases, leaving 3 bases not matched to a gene. This CDR3 is built from 14 residues. The germline gives CDR1 SGHRS, CDR2 YFSETQ. CDR3 bases: TGCGCCAGCAGCTTGACAGGGGGGAACTACGAGCAGTACTTC. Translated, it gives CASSLTGGNYEQYF. Using reference TRBV5-1 and TRBJ2-7 for the parts outside the CDR3, the full variable domain is KAGVTQTPRYLIKTRGQQVTLSCSPISGHRSVSWYQQTPGQGLQFLFEYFSETQRNKGNFPGRFSGRQFSNSRSEMNVSTLELGDSALYLCASSLTGGNYEQYFGPGTRLTVT.